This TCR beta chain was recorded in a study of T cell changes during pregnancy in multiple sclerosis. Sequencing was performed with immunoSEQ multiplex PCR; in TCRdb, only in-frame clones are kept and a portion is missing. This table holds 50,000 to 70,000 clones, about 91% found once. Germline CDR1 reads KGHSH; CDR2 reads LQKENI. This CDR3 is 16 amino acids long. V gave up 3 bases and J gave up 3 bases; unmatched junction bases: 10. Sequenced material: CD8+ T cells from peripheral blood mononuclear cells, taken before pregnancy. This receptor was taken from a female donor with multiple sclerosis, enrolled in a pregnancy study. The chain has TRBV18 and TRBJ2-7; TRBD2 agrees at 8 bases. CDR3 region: CASSPKIRTSLYEQYF. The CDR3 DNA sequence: TGTGCCAGCTCACCTAAGATAAGGACTAGCCTCTACGAGCAGTACTTC. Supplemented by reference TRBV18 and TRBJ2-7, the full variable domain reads NAGVMQNPRHLVRRRGQEARLRCSPMKGHSHVYWYRQLPEEGLKFMVYLQKENIIDESGMPKERFSAEFPKEGPSILRIQQVVRGDSAAYFCASSPKIRTSLYEQYFGPGTRLTVT.